Following are 9 T cell receptor beta chains from one sample sequenced in a study of T cells after yellow fever vaccination. TCRdb processed the 5' RACE reads anew with MiXCR; each CDR3 protein has one entry. The sample holds over 250,000 distinct CDR3 sequences, roughly 5% seen once. The sample consisted of CD4+ T cells sorted from PBMCs, taken on the day of the yellow fever booster vaccination. The receptors derive from a man in his late teens or twenties who received the YFV17D yellow fever vaccine.

The rearrangement links TRBV2 to TRBJ1-2; D is perhaps TRBD1 (6 bases). V lost 6 bases, J lost 7 bases, and 12 bases lay in between. The CDR3 is 12 amino acids. Germline loops: CDR1 SNHLY, CDR2 FYNNEI. CDR3 sequence (DNA): TGTGCCAGCAGAGCCCTCAGGGGTGGCTACACCTTC. This sequence encodes CASRALRGGYTF.

This clonotype was detected many times. This chain connects TRBV6-1 to TRBJ2-4, with D possibly TRBD2 on 6 matching bases. Germline lookup yields CDR1 MNHNS and CDR2 SASEGT. Trimming left V 2 bases short and J 4 bases short, with 12 bases between. CDR3 length equals 15 residues. The CDR3 here is CASSEYGGVKNIQYF. In nucleotides, the CDR3 is TGTGCCAGCAGTGAATACGGAGGGGTAAAAAACATTCAGTACTTC.

CDR3 coding DNA: TGTGCCAGCAGCGTAGCGGACGAATACTACAATGAGCAGTTCTTC. It specifies CASSVADEYYNEQFF. V and J are TRBV9 and TRBJ2-1; D unresolved. V shed 0 bases and J shed 3 bases, with 10 bases lying between them. Germline V gives CDR1 SGDLS, CDR2 YYNGEE. The CDR3 loop spans 15 amino acids. The variable domain in full, completed from reference TRBV9 and TRBJ2-1, reads DSGVTQTPKHLITATGQRVTLRCSPRSGDLSVYWYQQSLDQGLQFLIQYYNGEERAKGNILERFSAQQFPDLHSELNLSSLELGDSALYFCASSVADEYYNEQFFGPGTRLTVL.

This clonotype was counted only a few times. This chain links TRBV2 with TRBJ2-2; D remains unclear. In germline, CDR1 is SNHLY, CDR2 FYNNEI. Trimming left V 4 bases short and J 1 base short, with 4 bases between. CDR3 length: 13 residues. The CDR3: CASSAGNTGELFF. The CDR3 coding sequence is TGTGCCAGCAGTGCCGGGAACACCGGGGAGCTGTTTTTT.

The sample holds many counts of this clonotype. The rearrangement links TRBV5-1 to TRBJ1-6; 9 bases map to TRBD1. Germline V gives CDR1 SGHRS, CDR2 YFSETQ. Unmatched junction bases numbered 7, after V lost 4 bases and J lost 8 bases. CDR3 length: 15 amino acids. CDR3 protein: CASSRTGDRDSPLHF. The CDR3 DNA reads as TGCGCCAGCAGCCGGACAGGGGATCGAGATTCACCCCTCCACTTT.

This clonotype was seen at least ten times. The chain combines TRBV15 with TRBJ2-7; perhaps TRBD1 as D (5 bases). The germline V and J ends were trimmed by 0 bases and 6 bases, with 12 bases remaining between them. Germline CDR1 LNHNV, CDR2 YYDKDF (reference sequence). The CDR3 is 14 amino acids. CDR3 DNA: TGTGCCACCAGCAGAGACGTTGGGGCCGGCGAGCAGTACTTC. This gives the protein CATSRDVGAGEQYF.

As DNA, the CDR3 is TGTGCCAGCAGTCCCGGGGGAAGGAGGAGCGGTGAAAAACTGTTTTTT. Protein sequence: CASSPGGRRSGEKLFF. The chain joins TRBV28 to TRBJ1-4, with a weak D call TRBD1 (5 bases). The germline CDR1 and CDR2 sequences are MDHEN and SYDVKM. V was pared by 5 bases and J by 7 bases, with 20 bases between. The CDR3 contains 16 residues.

The CDR3 sequence is CASSQDRGDELFF. CDR3 bases: TGTGCCAGCAGCCAAGATCGGGGGGATGAACTGTTTTTT. The chain joins TRBV3-1 to TRBJ1-4; maybe TRBD1 (5 bases). V lost 0 bases, J lost 12 bases, and 11 bases lay in between. CDR3 length: 13 residues. In germline, CDR1 is LGHDT, CDR2 YNNKEL (reference sequence).

The chain joins TRBV6-1 to TRBJ2-7; D not resolved. Germline CDR1 reads MNHNS; CDR2 reads SASEGT. This CDR3 is built from 13 residues. V was pared by 4 bases and J by 6 bases, with 13 bases between. CDR3 sequence (DNA): TGTGCCAGCAGTGCCGCTTTGGTAGGCGAGCAGTACTTC. Its translation is CASSAALVGEQYF.